This entry lists 20 T cell receptor beta chains sequenced from one sample in a study of glioma-infiltrating T cells. TCR alpha and beta CDR3 regions were amplified from RNA using iRepertoire nested multiplex PCR. From the multiplex PCR reads, TCRdb called clonotypes with MiXCR, one entry per CDR3 protein. Found here are 100,000 to 150,000 distinct CDR3 sequences, approximately 25% of them singletons; the top ten hold approximately 16%. Material: glioma tissue, nonneoplastic brain tissue, or PBMCs (not recorded which). These receptors were taken from a human donor with low-grade glioma or glioblastoma, undergoing nonglioma brain surgery, or in good health (not recorded which).

This clonotype was counted ten times or more. The chain has TRBV4-2 and TRBJ1-1; TRBD1 agrees at 8 bases. Germline V lookup: CDR1 LGHNA, CDR2 YNFKEQ. This CDR3 has 16 amino acids. The J segment lost 0 bases and the V segment lost 4 bases, leaving 7 bases of the junction unmatched. The CDR3 DNA sequence: TGTGCCAGCAGCCCAGAGGGACAGGTGATGAACACTGAAGCTTTCTTT. Its protein product is CASSPEGQVMNTEAFF.

Comments on this clonotype: A single base separates this from a much larger clone, so it may be a read error. The chain uses TRBV11-1 and TRBJ2-7; no clear D gene. Germline CDR1 reads SGHAT; CDR2 reads FQDESV (reference sequence). The CDR3 runs to 15 residues. For the CDR3, the DNA is TGTGTCAGCAGCTTAGTACCACAAACCTCCTACGAGCAGTACTTC. Its protein product is CVSSLVPQTSYEQYF. Drawing the rest from reference TRBV11-1 and TRBJ2-7, the complete variable domain is EAEVAQSPRYKITEKSQAVAFWCDPISGHATLYWYRQILGQGPELLVQFQDESVVDDSQLPKDRFSAERLKGVDSTLKIQPAELGDSAMYLCVSSLVPQTSYEQYFGPGTRLTVT.

The chain recombines TRBV5-1 with TRBJ2-3; 11 nucleotides agree with TRBD2. Germline V gives CDR1 SGHRS, CDR2 YFSETQ. The CDR3 runs 18 residues. V was clipped by 5 bases and J by 7 bases; unmatched bases: 18. The CDR3 coding sequence is TGCGCCAGCAGAACTAATGGGGACCGACTAGCGGGGCTCTATACGCAGTATTTT. This gives the protein CASRTNGDRLAGLYTQYF.

A note on this clonotype: The junction and the germline gene differ at one end; a read error may be behind it. This chain connects TRBV6-2 or TRBV6-3 to TRBJ2-3; D might be TRBD2 (6 bases). The CDR3 length is 15 residues. Germline assignment: CDR1 MNHEY and CDR2 SVGEGT. CDR3 nucleotides: TGTGCCAGCAGTCACGACGGCGGGGAAATGGATACGCGGTATTTT. Its protein is CASSHDGGEMDTRYF.

This clonotype came up many times. This chain links TRBV27 with TRBJ2-7; 9 positions agree with TRBD2. V gave up 5 bases and J gave up 0 bases; unmatched junction bases: 2. The CDR3 contains 14 residues. Germline V lookup: CDR1 MNHEY, CDR2 SMNVEV (reference sequence). CDR3 protein: CASSGTSHSYEQYF. The CDR3 nucleotides read TGTGCCAGCAGTGGGACTAGCCACTCCTACGAGCAGTACTTC.

To note about this clonotype: A much larger clone is a single base away; this may be a read error. This chain connects TRBV4-2 to TRBJ2-1, with 8 bases fitting TRBD1. CDR1 and CDR2 from the germline V gene are LGHNA and YNFKEQ. This CDR3 has 15 residues. CDR3 sequence: CASSQADRVGNEKFF. In DNA, the CDR3 is TGTGCCAGCAGCCAAGCGGACAGGGTAGGGAATGAGAAGTTCTTC.

For this clonotype: A read error may explain this, as a much larger clone is one base away. This sequence joins TRBV12-3 or TRBV12-4 and TRBJ2-5, with a weak D call TRBD1 (5 bases). The CDR3 is made up of 17 amino acids. Trimming stripped 5 bases from V and 2 bases from J, with 21 bases between. The CDR3 reads CASSPLLDMPKQETQYF. In nucleotides, the CDR3 is TGTGCCAGCAGTCCTCTACTGGACATGCCCAAACAAGAGACCCAGTACTTC.

This clonotype came up many times. This chain links TRBV6-1 with TRBJ2-7; D call uncertain. The CDR3 runs to 13 residues. V was pared by 0 bases and J by 2 bases, with 5 bases between. Looked up from germline, CDR1 is MNHNS and CDR2 is SASEGT. CDR3: CASSEADTYEQYF. CDR3 bases: TGTGCCAGCAGTGAAGCAGACACCTACGAGCAGTACTTC.

This clonotype was picked up many times. The rearrangement joins TRBV27 to TRBJ2-3; 9 nucleotides align to TRBD1. The ends lost 4 bases at V and 5 bases at J; junction bases unmatched: 10. The length of the CDR3 is 16 residues. Per the germline V gene, CDR1 is MNHEY and CDR2 is SMNVEV (reference sequence). The chain's CDR3 is CASSSPGTGLGDTQYF. CDR3 sequence (DNA): TGTGCCAGCAGTTCCCCCGGGACAGGGTTAGGAGATACGCAGTATTTT.

This chain joins TRBV3-1 and TRBJ2-3; D is uncertain. The V end lost 0 bases, the J end lost 8 bases, and 9 bases lay between the germline ends. The germline CDR1 and CDR2 sequences are LGHDT and YNNKEL (reference sequence). The CDR3 runs 13 residues. CDR3 protein: CASSQDQAGTQYF. In DNA form, the CDR3 reads TGTGCCAGCAGCCAAGATCAGGCAGGTACGCAGTATTTT.

With respect to this clonotype: Possible read error: a much larger clone is one base away. The chain is built from TRBV4-3 and TRBJ1-2; unclear D gene. The CDR3 has 13 amino acids. The germline V gene has CDR1 LGHNA and CDR2 YSLEER. For the CDR3, the DNA is TGCGCCAGCAGCCAAGAGGGTGGATATGGCTACGCCTTC. This translates into CASSQEGGYGYAF.

This chain links TRBV19 with TRBJ2-3, with TRBD2 identical over 12 bases. Germline CDR1 is LNHDA and CDR2 is SQIVND (reference sequence). This CDR3 contains 16 residues. Trimming removed 4 bases from V and 2 bases from J; junction bases left unmatched: 4. The CDR3 nucleotides read TGTGCCAGTAGTAACCGACTAGCGGGAGTCACAGATACGCAGTATTTT. Its translation is CASSNRLAGVTDTQYF.

This clonotype was detected a few times. CDR3 loop: CASRRGLENIQYF. The CDR3 DNA reads TGCGCCAGCAGGCGTGGGCTCGAAAACATTCAGTACTTC. The rearrangement joins TRBV5-1 to TRBJ2-4; no clear D gene. CDR1 is SGHRS, CDR2 YFSETQ, per germline. The CDR3 loop spans 13 amino acids. V lost 5 bases and J lost 5, with 11 bases in between.

To note about this clonotype: This may be a read error, as it is one base from a much larger clone. The V call is TRBV20-1, the J call TRBJ2-1; D is perhaps TRBD2 (6 bases). CDR3 length: 14 residues. The germline V and J ends were trimmed by 1 base and 6 bases, with 13 bases remaining between them. Germline CDR1 reads DFQATT; CDR2 reads SNEGSKA (reference sequence). The CDR3 loop is CSARAAGSRNEQFF. CDR3 nucleotides: TGCAGTGCTAGAGCCGCCGGGAGCCGCAATGAGCAGTTCTTC.

This clonotype was seen a few times. The gene calls are TRBV9 and TRBJ1-2, with D unresolved. The germline V gene encodes CDR1 SGDLS and CDR2 YYNGEE. V was pared by 2 bases and J by 2 bases, with 7 bases between. The CDR3 totals 13 residues. CDR3 in DNA: TGTGCCAGCAGCGTGGAGGTAAACTATGGCTACACCTTC. This encodes CASSVEVNYGYTF. Full variable domain (rest looked up from reference TRBV9 and TRBJ1-2): DSGVTQTPKHLITATGQRVTLRCSPRSGDLSVYWYQQSLDQGLQFLIQYYNGEERAKGNILERFSAQQFPDLHSELNLSSLELGDSALYFCASSVEVNYGYTFGSGTRLTVV.

The rearrangement uses TRBV15 and TRBJ2-3, with no clear D. The CDR3 loop spans 12 amino acids. Germline CDR1 is LNHNV and CDR2 is YYDKDF (reference sequence). V lost 5 bases to trimming and J lost 7 bases, with 10 bases between them. The CDR3 sequence is CATSYDGYTQYF. The CDR3 DNA reads TGTGCCACCAGCTACGACGGGTATACGCAGTATTTT.

The sample holds many counts of this clonotype. The chain joins TRBV9 to TRBJ2-3; TRBD1 matches at 7 bases. The V and J ends lost 4 bases and 3 bases, in that order; junction bases with no gene match: 5. Looked up from germline, CDR1 is SGDLS and CDR2 is YYNGEE. The CDR3 runs 14 residues. The CDR3 region has the DNA TGTGCCAGCAGCCTCGGGACAGAAACAGATACGCAGTATTTT. Residues: CASSLGTETDTQYF.

This clonotype was recorded at least ten times. The chain employs TRBV7-9 and TRBJ2-5, with 12 bases aligning to TRBD2. The CDR3 consists of 17 residues. The V gene's germline CDR1 is SEHNR and CDR2 FQNEAQ (reference sequence). The trim removed 5 bases at V and 4 bases at J, leaving 11 bases unmatched. CDR3 residues: CASSTRLAGVLLETQYF. The CDR3 region has the DNA TGTGCCAGCAGCACCCGACTAGCGGGAGTTCTTTTAGAGACCCAGTACTTC. The variable domain in full, with the rest retrieved from reference TRBV7-9 and TRBJ2-5, is DTGVSQNPRHKITKRGQNVTFRCDPISEHNRLYWYRQTLGQGPEFLTYFQNEAQLEKSRLLSDRFSAERPKGSFSTLEIQRTEQGDSAMYLCASSTRLAGVLLETQYFGPGTRLLVL.

Many counts were recorded for this clonotype. This chain connects TRBV5-1 to TRBJ1-1; D gene unclear. CDR1 is SGHRS, CDR2 YFSETQ, per germline. This CDR3 has 12 amino acids. V shed 3 bases and J shed 1 base, with 4 bases lying between them. CDR3 in amino acids: CASSYTNTEAFF. CDR3 in DNA: TGCGCCAGCAGCTATACGAACACTGAAGCTTTCTTT.

The V call is TRBV2, the J call TRBJ2-3, with D unclear. The V gene's germline CDR1 is SNHLY and CDR2 FYNNEI. This CDR3 has 12 amino acids. V was trimmed by 6 bases and J by 4 bases, leaving 8 bases between them. The CDR3 protein is CASRLDADTQYF. In DNA, the CDR3 is TGTGCCAGCAGACTGGATGCAGATACGCAGTATTTT.